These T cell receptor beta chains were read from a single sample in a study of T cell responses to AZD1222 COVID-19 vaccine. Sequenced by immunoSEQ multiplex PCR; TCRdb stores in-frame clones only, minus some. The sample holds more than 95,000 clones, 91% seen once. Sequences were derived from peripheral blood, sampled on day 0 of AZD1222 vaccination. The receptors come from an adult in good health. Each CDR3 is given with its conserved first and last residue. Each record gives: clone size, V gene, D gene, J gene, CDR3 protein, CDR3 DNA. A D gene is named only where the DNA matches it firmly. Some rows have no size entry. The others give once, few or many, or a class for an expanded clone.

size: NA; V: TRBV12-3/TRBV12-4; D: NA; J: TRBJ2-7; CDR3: CASSRTAAYEQYF; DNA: TGTGCCAGCAGCCGGACAGCCGCGTACGAGCAGTACTTC
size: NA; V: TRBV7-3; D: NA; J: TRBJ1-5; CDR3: CASSPTGGGRDSNQPQHF; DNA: TGTGCCAGCAGCCCCACGGGAGGGGGGCGCGATAGCAATCAGCCCCAGCATTTT
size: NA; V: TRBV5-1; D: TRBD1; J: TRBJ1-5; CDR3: CASSPETGGLQPQHF; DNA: TGCGCCAGCAGCCCTGAAACAGGGGGCCTCCAGCCCCAGCATTTT
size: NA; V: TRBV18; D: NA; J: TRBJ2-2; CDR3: CASSPPGHLNTGELFF; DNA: TGTGCCAGCTCACCACCCGGACACTTAAACACCGGGGAGCTGTTTTTT
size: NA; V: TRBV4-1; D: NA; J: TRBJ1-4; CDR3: CASSLRDGNEKLFF; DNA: TGCGCCAGCAGCCTCCGGGACGGTAATGAAAAACTGTTTTTT
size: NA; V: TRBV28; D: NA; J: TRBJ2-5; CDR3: CASSSRPRETQYF; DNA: TGTGCCAGCAGCTCCCGCCCCCGAGAGACCCAGTACTTC
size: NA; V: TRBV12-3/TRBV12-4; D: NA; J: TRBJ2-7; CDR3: CASSLLSYEQYF; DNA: TGTGCCAGCAGTTTATTAAGCTACGAGCAGTACTTC
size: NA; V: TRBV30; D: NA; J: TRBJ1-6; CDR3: CAWSLSRSPLHF; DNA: TGTGCCTGGAGTCTGAGCCGTTCACCCCTCCACTTT
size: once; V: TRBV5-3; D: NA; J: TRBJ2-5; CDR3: CARSWGRRERQETQYF; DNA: TGTGCCAGAAGCTGGGGGCGGCGGGAGAGGCAAGAGACCCAGTACTTC
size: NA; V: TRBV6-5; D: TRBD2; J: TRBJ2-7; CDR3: CASRYQAGPSYEQYF; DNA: TGTGCCAGCAGGTACCAAGCGGGGCCCTCCTACGAGCAGTACTTC
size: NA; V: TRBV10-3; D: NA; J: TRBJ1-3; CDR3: CAISLSRAGTPGNTIYF; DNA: TGTGCCATCAGTCTCTCAAGGGCAGGGACCCCTGGAAACACCATATATTTT
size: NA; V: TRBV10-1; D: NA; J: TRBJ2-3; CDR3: CASSDSTLGNPQYF; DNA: TGCGCCAGCAGTGACTCGACTTTAGGGAACCCCCAGTATTTT
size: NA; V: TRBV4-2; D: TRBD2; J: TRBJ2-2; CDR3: CASSQASGNTGELFF; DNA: TGTGCCAGCAGCCAAGCTAGCGGGAACACCGGGGAGCTGTTTTTT
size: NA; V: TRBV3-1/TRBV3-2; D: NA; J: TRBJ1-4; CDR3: CASSQGDRQQKLFF; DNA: TGTGCCAGCAGCCAAGGGGATCGTCAACAAAAACTGTTTTTT
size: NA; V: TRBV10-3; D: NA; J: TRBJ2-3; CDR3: CAISETVGPLRGDTQYF; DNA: TGTGCCATCAGTGAGACTGTTGGCCCTCTAAGAGGAGATACGCAGTATTTT
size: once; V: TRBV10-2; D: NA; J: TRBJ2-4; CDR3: CASSERKAGKNIQYF; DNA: TGCGCCAGCAGTGAAAGGAAAGCGGGCAAAAACATTCAGTACTTC
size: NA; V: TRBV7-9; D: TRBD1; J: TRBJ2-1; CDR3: CASSSRGGGTYNEQFF; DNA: TGTGCCAGCAGTTCCAGAGGGGGCGGCACCTACAATGAGCAGTTCTTC
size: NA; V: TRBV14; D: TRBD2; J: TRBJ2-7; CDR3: CASRPSGSGGEQYF; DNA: TGTGCCAGCAGACCAAGCGGGAGCGGAGGCGAGCAGTACTTC
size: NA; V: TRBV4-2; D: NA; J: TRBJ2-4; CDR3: CASSQDQAERGDIQYF; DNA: TGTGCCAGCAGCCAGGATCAAGCGGAGAGGGGAGACATTCAGTACTTC
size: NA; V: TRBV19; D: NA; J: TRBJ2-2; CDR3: CASSTQGILNTGELFF; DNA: TGTGCCAGTAGTACTCAGGGAATCTTGAACACCGGGGAGCTGTTTTTT
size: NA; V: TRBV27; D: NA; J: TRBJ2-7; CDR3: CASSSPARQSPYEQYF; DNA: TGTGCCAGCAGTTCGCCCGCCCGACAGAGCCCCTACGAGCAGTACTTC
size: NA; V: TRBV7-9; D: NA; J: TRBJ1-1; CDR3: CATTGRMNTEAFF; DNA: TGTGCCACCACGGGACGGATGAACACTGAAGCTTTCTTT
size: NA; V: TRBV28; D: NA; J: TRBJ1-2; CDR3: CASSLWGNYGYTF; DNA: TGTGCCAGCAGCTTGTGGGGTAACTATGGCTACACCTTC
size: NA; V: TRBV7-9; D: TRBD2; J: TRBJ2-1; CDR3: CASSLVASGIGDEQFF; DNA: TGTGCCAGCAGCTTAGTTGCTAGCGGGATAGGAGATGAGCAGTTCTTC
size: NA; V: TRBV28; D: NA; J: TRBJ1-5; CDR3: CASSLGGAVNQPQHF; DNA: TGTGCCAGCAGCCTCGGGGGGGCTGTCAATCAGCCCCAGCATTTT
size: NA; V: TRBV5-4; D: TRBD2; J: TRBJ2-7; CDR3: CASSSKTSGRVYEQYF; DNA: TGTGCCAGCAGCTCGAAGACTAGCGGGAGGGTCTACGAGCAGTACTTC
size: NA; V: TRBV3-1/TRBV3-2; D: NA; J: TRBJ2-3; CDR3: CASSQDYPGPSSTDTQYF; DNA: TGTGCCAGCAGCCAAGATTACCCCGGACCGAGTAGCACAGATACGCAGTATTTT
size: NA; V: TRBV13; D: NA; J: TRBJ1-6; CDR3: CASSFGGVESPLHF; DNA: TGTGCCAGCAGCTTTGGGGGGGTGGAATCACCCCTCCACTTT
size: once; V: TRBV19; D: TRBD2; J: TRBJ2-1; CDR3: CASSMGLAPSYRFF; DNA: TGTGCCAGTAGTATGGGACTAGCACCCTCTTATAGGTTCTTC
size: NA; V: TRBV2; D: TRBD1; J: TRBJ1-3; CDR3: CASSGGNPTGISGIGYGTIYF; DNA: TGTGCCAGCAGCGGGGGGAATCCGACAGGGATCTCTGGAATTGGGTACGGCACCATATATTTT
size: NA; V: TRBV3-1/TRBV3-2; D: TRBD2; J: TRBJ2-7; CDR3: CASSQDGLAGTYEQYF; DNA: TGTGCCAGCAGCCAAGATGGCCTAGCGGGAACTTACGAGCAGTACTTC
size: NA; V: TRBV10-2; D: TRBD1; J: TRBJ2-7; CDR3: CASSDQTGVHEQYF; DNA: TGCGCCAGCAGTGACCAGACAGGGGTCCACGAGCAGTACTTC
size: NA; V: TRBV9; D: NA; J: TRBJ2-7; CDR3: CASSVAGILDEQYF; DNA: TGTGCCAGCAGCGTAGCGGGGATTCTTGACGAGCAGTACTTC
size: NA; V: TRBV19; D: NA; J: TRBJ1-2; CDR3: CASSTDMRYGYTF; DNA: TGTGCCAGTAGTACAGACATGAGGTATGGCTACACCTTC
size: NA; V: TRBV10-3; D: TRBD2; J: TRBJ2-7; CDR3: CAIRRGLAEKNSYEQYF; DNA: TGTGCCATCAGAAGGGGACTAGCGGAAAAAAACTCCTACGAGCAGTACTTC
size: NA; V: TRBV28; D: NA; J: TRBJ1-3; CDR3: CASFRLGDSGNTIYF; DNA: TGTGCCAGCTTCCGCCTGGGGGACTCTGGAAACACCATATATTTT
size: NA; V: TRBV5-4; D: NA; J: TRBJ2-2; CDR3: CASRGEAWTGELFF; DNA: TGTGCCAGCAGGGGAGAAGCGTGGACCGGGGAGCTGTTTTTT
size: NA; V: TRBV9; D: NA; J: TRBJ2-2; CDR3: CASSPRNVGELFF; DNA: TGTGCCAGCAGCCCCCGTAATGTGGGGGAGCTGTTTTTT
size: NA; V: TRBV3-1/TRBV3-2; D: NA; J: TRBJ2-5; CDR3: CASSPLQAETQYF; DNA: TGTGCCAGCAGCCCCCTCCAGGCAGAGACCCAGTACTTC
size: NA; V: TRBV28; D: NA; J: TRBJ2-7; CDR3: CASSLSQSRAEQYF; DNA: TGTGCCAGCAGTTTGAGCCAATCCAGAGCGGAGCAGTACTTC
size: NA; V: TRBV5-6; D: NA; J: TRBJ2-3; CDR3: CASSSSRGPGTDTQYF; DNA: TGTGCCAGCAGCTCCTCCCGGGGGCCCGGCACAGATACGCAGTATTTT
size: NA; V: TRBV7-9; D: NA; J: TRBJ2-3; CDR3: CASSLRSLSTDTQYF; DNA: TGTGCCAGCAGCTTACGGTCCCTTAGCACAGATACGCAGTATTTT
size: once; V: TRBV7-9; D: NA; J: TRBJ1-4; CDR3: CASSLEQGEKLFF; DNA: TGTGCCAGCAGCCTAGAACAGGGAGAAAAACTGTTTTTT
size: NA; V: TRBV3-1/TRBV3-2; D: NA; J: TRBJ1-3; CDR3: CASSQDPEAGNTIYF; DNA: TGTGCCAGCAGCCAAGATCCGGAAGCAGGAAACACCATATATTTT
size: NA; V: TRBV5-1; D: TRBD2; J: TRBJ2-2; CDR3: CASSSTSGRTGELFF; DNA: TGCGCCAGCAGCTCGACTAGCGGGAGGACCGGGGAGCTGTTTTTT
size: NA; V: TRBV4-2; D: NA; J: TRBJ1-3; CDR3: CASSQGVTVSGNTIYF; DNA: TGTGCCAGCAGCCAAGGAGTGACAGTCTCTGGAAACACCATATATTTT
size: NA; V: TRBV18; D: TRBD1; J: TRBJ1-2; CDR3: CASSPGQGANYGYTF; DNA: TGTGCCAGCTCACCGGGACAGGGGGCTAACTATGGCTACACCTTC
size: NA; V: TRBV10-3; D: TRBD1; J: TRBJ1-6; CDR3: CAISGQGGSPLHF; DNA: TGTGCCATCAGCGGACAGGGAGGATCACCCCTCCACTTT
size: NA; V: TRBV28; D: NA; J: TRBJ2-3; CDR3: CASASSPDTQYF; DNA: TGTGCCAGCGCTAGCTCCCCCGATACGCAGTATTTT
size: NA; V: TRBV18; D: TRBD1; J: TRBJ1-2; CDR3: CASSPDRGHTF; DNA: TGTGCCAGCTCACCGGACAGGGGGCACACCTTC
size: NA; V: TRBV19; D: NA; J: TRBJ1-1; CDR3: CASNTGARATEAFF; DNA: TGTGCCAGTAACACGGGGGCCCGGGCAACTGAAGCTTTCTTT
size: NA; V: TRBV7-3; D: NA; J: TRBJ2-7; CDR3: CASSLHGGPGEQYF; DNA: TGTGCCAGCAGCCTACATGGAGGGCCGGGGGAGCAGTACTTC
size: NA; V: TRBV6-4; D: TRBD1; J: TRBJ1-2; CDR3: CASSPGQGADYGYTF; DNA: TGTGCCAGCAGCCCGGGACAGGGGGCAGACTATGGCTACACCTTC
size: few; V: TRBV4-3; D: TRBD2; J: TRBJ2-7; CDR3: CASSLREVGYEQYF; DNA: TGCGCCAGCAGCCTACGGGAGGTTGGCTACGAGCAGTACTTC